This is a list of T cell receptor beta chains from one sample in a study of blood T cell repertoires in COVID-19. The assay was immunoSEQ multiplex PCR, and TCRdb's table has in-frame clones only and misses some. Altogether hundreds of thousands of clones are present, 90% being singletons, with the ten largest covering around 4.5%. The sample consisted of PBMCs or T cells enriched from blood (not recorded which). The receptor source for this set is a woman between 18 and 29 years old with acute COVID-19. The conserved cysteine and the conserved F or W are not part of the CDR3 here. Each record gives: CDR3 protein, V gene, J gene.

ASSLRGTGSSGANVLT	TRBV4-2	TRBJ2-6
ASSLDRGNEKLF	TRBV18	TRBJ1-4
ASSLWTSGTYEQY	TRBV5-1	TRBJ2-7
ASSLQGNSYEQY	TRBV5-6	TRBJ2-7
AISEVGLAGDEQY	TRBV10-3	TRBJ2-7
ASRLAPIGQGAKNGYT	TRBV7-9	TRBJ1-2
ASSVSGVAEAF	TRBV9	TRBJ1-1
ASSGSQGSYGYT	TRBV25-1	TRBJ1-2
ASSLVAGVYEQY	TRBV11-2	TRBJ2-7
ASSQDVEEQY	TRBV3-1/TRBV3-2	TRBJ2-7
ASSLVTSTEAF	TRBV6-5	TRBJ1-1